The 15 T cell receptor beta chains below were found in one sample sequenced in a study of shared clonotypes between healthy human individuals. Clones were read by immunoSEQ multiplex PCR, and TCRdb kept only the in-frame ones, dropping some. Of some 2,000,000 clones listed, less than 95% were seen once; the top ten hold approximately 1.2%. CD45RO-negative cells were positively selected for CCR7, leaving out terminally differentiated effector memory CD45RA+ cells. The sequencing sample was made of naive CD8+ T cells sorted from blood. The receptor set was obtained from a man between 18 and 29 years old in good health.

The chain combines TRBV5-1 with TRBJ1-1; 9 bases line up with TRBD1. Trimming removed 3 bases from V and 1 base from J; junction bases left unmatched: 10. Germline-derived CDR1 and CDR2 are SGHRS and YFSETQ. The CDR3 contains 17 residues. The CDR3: CASSWRQGEGRNTEAFF. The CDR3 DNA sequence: TGCGCCAGCAGCTGGCGACAGGGGGAGGGGCGGAACACTGAAGCTTTCTTT.

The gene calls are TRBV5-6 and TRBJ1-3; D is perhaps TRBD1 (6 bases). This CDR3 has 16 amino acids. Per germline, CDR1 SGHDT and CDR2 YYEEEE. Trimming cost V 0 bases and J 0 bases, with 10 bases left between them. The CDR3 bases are TGTGCCAGCAGCTTGGGGGGGCGCTTCTCTGGAAACACCATATATTTT. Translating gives CASSLGGRFSGNTIYF.

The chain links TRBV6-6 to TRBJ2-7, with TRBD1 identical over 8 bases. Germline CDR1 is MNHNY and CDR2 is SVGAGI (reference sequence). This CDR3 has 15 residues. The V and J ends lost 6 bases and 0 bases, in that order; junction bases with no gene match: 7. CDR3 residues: CASSRGQDSSYEQYF. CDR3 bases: TGTGCCAGCAGCCGGGGACAGGACAGCTCCTACGAGCAGTACTTC.

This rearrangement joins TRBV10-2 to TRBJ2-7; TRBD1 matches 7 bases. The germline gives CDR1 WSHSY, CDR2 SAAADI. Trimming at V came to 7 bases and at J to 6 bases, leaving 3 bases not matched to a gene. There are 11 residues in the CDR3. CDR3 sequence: CASTGTAEQYF. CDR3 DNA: TGCGCCAGCACCGGGACAGCCGAGCAGTACTTC.

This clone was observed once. The CDR3 sequence is CASSPTRAGGPGEQYF. DNA for the CDR3: TGTGCCAGCAGCCCCACCCGTGCGGGAGGGCCTGGGGAGCAGTACTTC. The chain uses TRBV27 and TRBJ2-7; 9 bases map to TRBD2. The V segment lost 6 bases and the J segment 7 bases; nucleotides outside the gene matches: 16. The CDR3 contains 16 residues. The germline V gene encodes CDR1 MNHEY and CDR2 SMNVEV (reference sequence).

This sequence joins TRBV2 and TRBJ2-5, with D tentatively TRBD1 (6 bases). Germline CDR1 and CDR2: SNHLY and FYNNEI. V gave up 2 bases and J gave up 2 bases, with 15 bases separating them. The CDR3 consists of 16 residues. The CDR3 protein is CASSEPFTGIQETQYF. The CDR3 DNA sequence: TGTGCCAGCAGTGAACCCTTCACAGGGATTCAAGAGACCCAGTACTTC.

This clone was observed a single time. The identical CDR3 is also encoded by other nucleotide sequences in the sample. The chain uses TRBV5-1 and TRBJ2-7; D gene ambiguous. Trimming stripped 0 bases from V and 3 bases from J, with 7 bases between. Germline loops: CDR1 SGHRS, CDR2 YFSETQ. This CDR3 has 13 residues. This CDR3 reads CASSLGAGYEQYF. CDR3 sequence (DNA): TGCGCCAGCAGCTTGGGGGCAGGCTACGAGCAGTACTTC.

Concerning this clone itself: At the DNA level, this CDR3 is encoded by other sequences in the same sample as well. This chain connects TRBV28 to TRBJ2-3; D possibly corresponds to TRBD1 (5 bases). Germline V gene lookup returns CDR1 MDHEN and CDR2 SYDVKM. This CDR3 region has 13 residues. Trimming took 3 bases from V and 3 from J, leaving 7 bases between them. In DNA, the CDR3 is TGTGCCAGCAGTTTCAGGGCTACAGATACGCAGTATTTT. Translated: CASSFRATDTQYF.

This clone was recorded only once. CDR3 loop: CASSTYRDRDPYEQYF. CDR3 sequence (DNA): TGTGCCAGTAGTACATACCGGGACAGGGACCCCTACGAGCAGTACTTC. The gene calls are TRBV19 and TRBJ2-7, with 9 bases identical to TRBD1. The length of the CDR3 is 16 residues. V was clipped by 4 bases and J by 2 bases; unmatched bases: 9. Germline V gene sequence: CDR1 LNHDA, CDR2 SQIVND (reference sequence).

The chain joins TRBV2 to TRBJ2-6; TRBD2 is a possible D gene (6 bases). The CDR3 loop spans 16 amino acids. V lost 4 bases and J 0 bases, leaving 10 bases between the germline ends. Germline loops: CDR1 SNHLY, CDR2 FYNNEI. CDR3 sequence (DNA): TGTGCCAGCAGTGGGGCGGGGACCTCTGGGGCCAACGTCCTGACTTTC. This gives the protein CASSGAGTSGANVLTF. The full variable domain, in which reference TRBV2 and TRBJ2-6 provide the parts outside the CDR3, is EPEVTQTPSHQVTQMGQEVILRCVPISNHLYFYWYRQILGQKVEFLVSFYNNEISEKSEIFDDQFSVERPDGSNFTLKIRSTKLEDSAMYFCASSGAGTSGANVLTFGAGSRLTVL.

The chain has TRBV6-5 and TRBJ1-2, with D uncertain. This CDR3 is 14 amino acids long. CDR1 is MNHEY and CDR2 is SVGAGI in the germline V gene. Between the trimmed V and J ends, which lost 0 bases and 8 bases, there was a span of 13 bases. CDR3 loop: CASSYSPEAWGYTF. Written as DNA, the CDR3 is TGTGCCAGCAGTTACTCGCCGGAGGCGTGGGGCTACACCTTC.

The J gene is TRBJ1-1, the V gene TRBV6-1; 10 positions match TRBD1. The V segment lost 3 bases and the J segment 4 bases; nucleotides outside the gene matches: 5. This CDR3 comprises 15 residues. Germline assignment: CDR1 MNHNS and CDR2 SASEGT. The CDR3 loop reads CASSDPGQGTTEAFF. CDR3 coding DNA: TGTGCCAGCAGTGATCCGGGACAGGGGACCACTGAAGCTTTCTTT.

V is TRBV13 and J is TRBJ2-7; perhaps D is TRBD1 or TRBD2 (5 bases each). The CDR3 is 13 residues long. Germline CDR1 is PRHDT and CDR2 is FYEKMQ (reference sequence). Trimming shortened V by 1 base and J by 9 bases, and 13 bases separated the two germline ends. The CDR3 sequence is CASSLEEGTGQYF. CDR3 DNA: TGTGCCAGCAGCTTAGAAGAGGGGACCGGGCAGTACTTC.

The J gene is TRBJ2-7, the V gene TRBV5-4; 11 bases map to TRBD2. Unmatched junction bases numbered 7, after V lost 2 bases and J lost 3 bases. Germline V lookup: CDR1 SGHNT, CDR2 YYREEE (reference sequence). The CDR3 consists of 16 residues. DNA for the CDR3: TGTGCCAGCAGCTTTACCGGGACTAGCGGACACTACGAGCAGTACTTC. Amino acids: CASSFTGTSGHYEQYF. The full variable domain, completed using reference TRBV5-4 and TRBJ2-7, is ETGVTQSPTHLIKTRGQQVTLRCSSQSGHNTVSWYQQALGQGPQFIFQYYREEENGRGNFPPRFSGLQFPNYSSELNVNALELDDSALYLCASSFTGTSGHYEQYFGPGTRLTVT.

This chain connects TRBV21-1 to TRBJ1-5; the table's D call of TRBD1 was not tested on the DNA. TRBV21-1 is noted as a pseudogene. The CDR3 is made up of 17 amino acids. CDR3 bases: TGTGCCAGCAGCCGGACAGGATTCCCCATTAGCAATCAGCCCCAGCATTTT. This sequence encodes CASSRTGFPISNQPQHF.